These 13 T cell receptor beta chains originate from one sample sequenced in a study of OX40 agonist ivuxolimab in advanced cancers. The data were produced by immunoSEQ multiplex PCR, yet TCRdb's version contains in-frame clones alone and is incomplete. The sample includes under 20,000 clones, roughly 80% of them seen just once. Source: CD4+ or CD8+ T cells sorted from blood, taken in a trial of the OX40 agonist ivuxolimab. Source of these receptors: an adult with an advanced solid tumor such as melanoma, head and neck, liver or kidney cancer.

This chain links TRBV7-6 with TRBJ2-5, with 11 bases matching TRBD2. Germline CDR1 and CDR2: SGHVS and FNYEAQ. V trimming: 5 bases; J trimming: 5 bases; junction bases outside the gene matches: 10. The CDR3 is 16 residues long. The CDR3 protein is CASSLQTSGIGETQYF. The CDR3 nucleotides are TGTGCCAGCAGCCTCCAGACTAGCGGGATTGGTGAGACCCAGTACTTC.

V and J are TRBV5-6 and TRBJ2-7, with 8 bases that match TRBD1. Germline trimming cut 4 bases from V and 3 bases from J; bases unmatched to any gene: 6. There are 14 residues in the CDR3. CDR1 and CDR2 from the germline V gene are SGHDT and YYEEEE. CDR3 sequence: CASSLPGQDYEQYF. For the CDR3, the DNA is TGTGCCAGCAGCCTCCCGGGACAGGACTACGAGCAGTACTTC. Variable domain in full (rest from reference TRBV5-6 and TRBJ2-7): DAGVTQSPTHLIKTRGQQVTLRCSPKSGHDTVSWYQQALGQGPQFIFQYYEEEERQRGNFPDRFSGHQFPNYSSELNVNALLLGDSALYLCASSLPGQDYEQYFGPGTRLTVT.

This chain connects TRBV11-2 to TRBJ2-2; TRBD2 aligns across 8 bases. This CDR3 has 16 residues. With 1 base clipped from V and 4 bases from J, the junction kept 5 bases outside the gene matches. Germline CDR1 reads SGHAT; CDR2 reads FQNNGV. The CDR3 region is CASSLGAGVITGELFF. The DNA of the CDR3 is TGTGCCAGCAGCTTAGGAGCGGGAGTGATCACCGGGGAGCTGTTTTTT.

CDR3 coding DNA: TGTGCCAGCAGCAACAACAAGGGATACAATGAGCAGTTCTTC. This translates into CASSNNKGYNEQFF. This chain links TRBV2 with TRBJ2-1, with D unclear. The CDR3 covers 14 residues. With 6 bases removed from V and 4 bases from J, the gap between germline ends came to 13 bases. Germline CDR1 is SNHLY and CDR2 is FYNNEI.

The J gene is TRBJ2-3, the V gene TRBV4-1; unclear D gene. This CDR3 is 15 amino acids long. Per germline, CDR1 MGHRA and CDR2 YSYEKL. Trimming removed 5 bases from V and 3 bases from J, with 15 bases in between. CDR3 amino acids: CASSGAPRPTDTQYF. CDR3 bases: TGCGCCAGCAGCGGAGCCCCGAGGCCAACAGATACGCAGTATTTT.

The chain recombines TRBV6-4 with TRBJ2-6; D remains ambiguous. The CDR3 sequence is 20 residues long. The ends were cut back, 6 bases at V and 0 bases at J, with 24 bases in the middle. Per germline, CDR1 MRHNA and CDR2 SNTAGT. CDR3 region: CASSPLPTGSFISGANVLTF. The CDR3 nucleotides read TGTGCCAGCAGCCCCCTCCCGACGGGTTCATTCATCTCTGGGGCCAACGTCCTGACTTTC.

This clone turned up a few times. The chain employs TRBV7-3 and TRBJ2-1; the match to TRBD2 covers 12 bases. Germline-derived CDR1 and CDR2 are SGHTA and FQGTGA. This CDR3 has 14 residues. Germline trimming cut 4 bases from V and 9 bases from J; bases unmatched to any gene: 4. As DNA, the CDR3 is TGTGCCAGCAGCTCACTAGCGGGAGGAACTGAGCAGTTCTTC. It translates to CASSSLAGGTEQFF.

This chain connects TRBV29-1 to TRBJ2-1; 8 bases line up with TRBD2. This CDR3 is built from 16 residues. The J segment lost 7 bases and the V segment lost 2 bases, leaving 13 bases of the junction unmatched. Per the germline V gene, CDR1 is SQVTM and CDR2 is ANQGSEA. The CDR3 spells CSVEWRLAIRGNEQFF. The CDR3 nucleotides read TGCAGCGTTGAATGGCGACTAGCGATTCGCGGAAATGAGCAGTTCTTC.

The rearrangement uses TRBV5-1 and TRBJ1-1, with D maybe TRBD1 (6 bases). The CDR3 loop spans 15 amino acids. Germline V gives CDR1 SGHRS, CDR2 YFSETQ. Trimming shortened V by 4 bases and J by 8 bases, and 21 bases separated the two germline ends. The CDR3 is CASSPINGAGVEAFF. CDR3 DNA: TGCGCCAGCAGCCCGATAAATGGGGCAGGGGTCGAAGCTTTCTTT.

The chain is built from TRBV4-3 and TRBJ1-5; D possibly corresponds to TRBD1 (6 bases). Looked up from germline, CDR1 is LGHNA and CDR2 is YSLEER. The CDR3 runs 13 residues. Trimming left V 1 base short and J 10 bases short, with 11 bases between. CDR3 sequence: CASSQVSGGPQHF. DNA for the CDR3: TGCGCCAGCAGCCAAGTCTCTGGGGGCCCCCAGCATTTT.

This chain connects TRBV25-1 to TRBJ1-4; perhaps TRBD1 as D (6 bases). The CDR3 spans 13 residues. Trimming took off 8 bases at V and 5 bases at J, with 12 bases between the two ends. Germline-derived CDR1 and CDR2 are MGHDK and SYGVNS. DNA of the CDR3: TGTGCCAGCCGAGGAGGGGGAAATGAAAAACTGTTTTTT. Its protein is CASRGGGNEKLFF.

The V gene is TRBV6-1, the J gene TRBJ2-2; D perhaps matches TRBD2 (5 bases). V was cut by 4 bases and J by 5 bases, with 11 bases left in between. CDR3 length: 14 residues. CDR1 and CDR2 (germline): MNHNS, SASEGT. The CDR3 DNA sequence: TGTGCCAGCAGTGGGGATCGGGAAACCGGGGAGCTGTTTTTT. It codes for CASSGDRETGELFF.

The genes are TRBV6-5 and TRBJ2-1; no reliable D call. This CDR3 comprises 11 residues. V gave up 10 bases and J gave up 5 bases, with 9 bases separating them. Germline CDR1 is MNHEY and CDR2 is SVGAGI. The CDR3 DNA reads TGTGCCACCAGAAGGGACAATGAGCAGTTCTTC. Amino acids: CATRRDNEQFF.